Listed here are 10 T cell receptor beta chains from one sample, sequenced in a study of shared clonotypes between healthy human individuals. The repertoire was sequenced with immunoSEQ multiplex PCR; TCRdb's copy has only in-frame clones and lacks some. The sample carries about 2.4 million clones, roughly 93% recorded once. What was sequenced was naive CD4+ T cells from PBMCs. Stated subset: CD45RA+ positively selected. These receptor sequences come from a man in his late teens or twenties in good health. Some clones in this sample may be carry-over from other donors' samples.

This sequence joins TRBV7-8 and TRBJ2-4; TRBD2 aligns across 9 bases. CDR3 length: 16 amino acids. V shed 0 bases, J shed 7 bases, and the junction held 7 bases outside the gene matches. Germline lookup yields CDR1 SGHVS and CDR2 FQNEAQ. CDR3 DNA: TGTGCCAGCAGCTTAGCGCGGAGCGGGAGGTGGAACATTCAGTACTTC. Translating gives CASSLARSGRWNIQYF.

This chain links TRBV2 with TRBJ2-5; the match to TRBD2 covers 11 bases. The CDR3 loop spans 16 amino acids. Per the germline V gene, CDR1 is SNHLY and CDR2 is FYNNEI. Losses at the gene ends were 6 bases for V and 5 bases for J; bases not matched to a gene: 11. The CDR3 DNA follows: TGTGCCAGCAGCCTACTAGCGGGAGAGGGGGGCGAGACCCAGTACTTC. This gives the protein CASSLLAGEGGETQYF.

J is TRBJ2-7 and V is TRBV13; the match to TRBD1 covers 7 bases. The J segment lost 1 base and the V segment lost 5 bases, leaving 11 bases of the junction unmatched. There are 16 residues in the CDR3. CDR1 is PRHDT, CDR2 FYEKMQ, per germline (reference sequence). CDR3 sequence reads: CASSTLDRAPSYEQYF. The CDR3 coding sequence is TGTGCCAGCAGCACCTTAGACAGGGCGCCGTCCTACGAGCAGTACTTC.

The CDR3 DNA sequence: TGTGCCAGCAGTGATCAGGTCATTTTGGGTAATGAGCAGTTCTTC. This translates into CASSDQVILGNEQFF. The chain combines TRBV25-1 with TRBJ2-1; D unresolved. The CDR3 covers 15 residues. Trimming cost V 3 bases and J 7 bases, with 16 bases left between them. Germline assignment: CDR1 MGHDK and CDR2 SYGVNS.

This clone has a single count. The gene calls are TRBV28 and TRBJ2-2, with D perhaps matching TRBD1 (7 bases). Trimming left V 6 bases short and J 5 bases short, with 19 bases between. The CDR3 totals 16 residues. Germline loops: CDR1 MDHEN, CDR2 SYDVKM. This CDR3 is CASRTEEGARTGELFF. The CDR3 region has the DNA TGTGCCAGCAGGACGGAGGAGGGGGCGCGTACCGGGGAGCTGTTTTTT.

This clone was detected ten times or more. V and J are TRBV6-1 and TRBJ2-1; maybe TRBD2 (5 bases). V was cut by 7 bases and J by 8 bases, with 12 bases left in between. The germline V gene encodes CDR1 MNHNS and CDR2 SASEGT. The CDR3 has 12 amino acids. The CDR3 here is CASKLAFHEQFF. As DNA, the CDR3 is TGTGCCAGCAAGCTAGCTTTCCATGAGCAGTTCTTC.

The chain couples TRBV9 to TRBJ2-1; 7 nucleotides agree with TRBD1. V was clipped by 2 bases and J by 8 bases; unmatched bases: 16. The CDR3 consists of 17 residues. Germline CDR1 and CDR2: SGDLS and YYNGEE. The CDR3 region is CASSVTEGATGSDEQFF. The DNA for the CDR3 is TGTGCCAGCAGCGTTACAGAGGGGGCGACAGGGTCGGATGAGCAGTTCTTC.

The DNA of the CDR3 is TGCGCCAGCAGCCCGGCCCCGGGGGACAGCTCAAGGAACACTGAAGCTTTCTTT. Translation gives CASSPAPGDSSRNTEAFF. The chain carries TRBV4-3 and TRBJ1-1, with 7 bases matching TRBD1. Germline loops: CDR1 LGHNA, CDR2 YSLEER. The CDR3 spans 18 residues. V lost 4 bases, J lost 1 base, and 15 bases stayed unmatched.

As regards this clone: Other DNA sequences in this sample translate to the same CDR3. The chain links TRBV5-1 to TRBJ1-1, with D maybe TRBD1 (6 bases). Trimming stripped 4 bases from V and 1 base from J, with 11 bases between. This CDR3 is 14 amino acids long. Germline V gene sequence: CDR1 SGHRS, CDR2 YFSETQ. CDR3 protein: CASSLRGENTEAFF. For the CDR3, the DNA is TGCGCCAGCAGCCTGAGGGGGGAGAACACTGAAGCTTTCTTT.

V and J are TRBV7-9 and TRBJ1-5; D gene uncertain. Germline V gene lookup returns CDR1 SEHNR and CDR2 FQNEAQ (reference sequence). Trimming shortened V by 5 bases and J by 3 bases, and 11 bases separated the two germline ends. The CDR3 extends over 14 amino acids. The CDR3 reads CASSGVGNNQPQHF. The CDR3 DNA reads TGTGCCAGCAGCGGAGTAGGGAACAATCAGCCCCAGCATTTT.